The clone carrying this T cell receptor beta chain was observed a single time. Its antigen remains unidentified. TCRdb's table, derived via immunoSEQ multiplex PCR, lists solely in-frame clones and lacks some. This table holds about 100,000 clones, around 87% found once. The data were taken from a study of T cell responses to AZD1222 COVID-19 vaccine. Broader study findings: Most donors were white British and more were female, and clonal diversity was possibly underestimated. Across the whole spike, CD4 TCRs peaked at regions 160-218 and 743-854. Only a handful of AZD1222 recipients, six or seven in all, had baseline seropositivity.

CDR3 length equals 13 residues. Trimming removed 5 bases from V and 5 bases from J, with 11 bases in between. Germline V gene lookup returns CDR1 SGHRS and CDR2 YFSETQ. The chain uses TRBV5-1 and TRBJ2-1, with D maybe TRBD1 (5 bases). This receptor was identified in an adult in good health. Material: peripheral blood, obtained on day 0 of MenACWY control vaccination. CDR3 residues: CASRARANNEQFF. In nucleotides, the CDR3 is TGCGCCAGCAGGGCCAGGGCCAACAATGAGCAGTTCTTC. Filled out from reference TRBV5-1 and TRBJ2-1, the complete variable domain reads KAGVTQTPRYLIKTRGQQVTLSCSPISGHRSVSWYQQTPGQGLQFLFEYFSETQRNKGNFPGRFSGRQFSNSRSEMNVSTLELGDSALYLCASRARANNEQFFGPGTRLTVL.